Listed here are 7 T cell receptor beta chains from one sample, sequenced in a study of CD8 T cells in ankylosing spondylitis. TCRdb re-called the 5' RACE reads through MiXCR, storing one row per CDR3 protein. Of roughly 450,000 distinct CDR3 sequences in the sample, about 25% are singletons; the top ten hold roughly 1%. These receptors' targets are unknown. Study results and limitations: A motif in TCR beta, a set of eight highly homologous variants, appeared characteristic of ankylosing spondylitis blood.

Sequencing used blood, either unsorted or a sorted T cell fraction (not recorded which). The receptors originated from a male donor with ankylosing spondylitis.

The sample holds a few counts of this clonotype. The chain recombines TRBV7-2 with TRBJ2-7; unclear D gene. Germline CDR1 is SGHTA and CDR2 is FQGNSA. CDR3 length: 15 amino acids. V lost 3 bases to trimming and J lost 0 bases, with 12 bases between them. CDR3 in amino acids: CASSLRRQSSYEQYF. In DNA form, the CDR3 reads TGTGCCAGCAGCTTGCGCAGGCAGAGCTCCTACGAGCAGTACTTC.

This clonotype was found once. The rearrangement links TRBV12-3 or TRBV12-4 to TRBJ2-3; a weak D match, TRBD2 (6 bases). V lost 6 bases, J lost 1 base, and 17 bases lay in between. This CDR3 comprises 16 residues. This CDR3 reads CASRGKRVHRTDTQYF. The CDR3 DNA reads as TGTGCCAGCAGAGGGAAGCGGGTACATCGCACAGATACGCAGTATTTT.

This clonotype came up a few times. The chain has TRBV5-5 and TRBJ2-7, with D perhaps assigned TRBD1 or TRBD2 (5 bases each). Deletions cut 2 bases from V and 2 bases from J, with 14 bases between. The germline CDR1 and CDR2 sequences are SGHKS and YYEKEE (reference sequence). This CDR3 contains 15 residues. This chain's CDR3 is CASSLSGTRTYEQYF. In nucleotides, the CDR3 is TGTGCCAGCAGCTTATCCGGGACCCGTACCTACGAGCAGTACTTC.

The sample holds a few counts of this clonotype. The chain employs TRBV7-2 and TRBJ2-5, with D unresolved. The CDR3 consists of 14 residues. V lost 6 bases, J lost 4 bases, and 15 bases lay in between. Germline CDR1 is SGHTA and CDR2 is FQGNSA. DNA of the CDR3: TGTGCCAGCAGGGAAGGTCCGAGTCGAGAGACCCAGTACTTC. It is translated as CASREGPSRETQYF. Combining the CDR3 with reference TRBV7-2 and TRBJ2-5 gives the whole variable domain GAGVSQSPSNKVTEKGKDVELRCDPISGHTALYWYRQSLGQGLEFLIYFQGNSAPDKSGLPSDRFSAERTGGSVSTLTIQRTQQEDSAVYLCASREGPSRETQYFGPGTRLLVL.

The chain couples TRBV24-1 to TRBJ2-3; D might be TRBD2 (6 bases). V was cut by 9 bases and J by 1 base, with 16 bases left in between. The CDR3 is 15 amino acids. Germline assignment: CDR1 KGHDR and CDR2 SFDVKD. The CDR3 DNA is TGTGCCACCGGATCTCGGGACTCACGCACAGATACGCAGTATTTT. Its protein product is CATGSRDSRTDTQYF.

This chain uses TRBV6-2 or TRBV6-3 with TRBJ2-1, with 7 bases identical to TRBD2. The germline CDR1 and CDR2 sequences are MNHEY and SVGEGT. The J segment lost 4 bases and the V segment lost 4 bases, leaving 10 bases of the junction unmatched. The CDR3 runs to 16 residues. In nucleotides, the CDR3 is TGTGCCAGCAGTTCCCCGCAAGCGGGGCAATACAATGAGCAGTTCTTC. Amino acids: CASSSPQAGQYNEQFF.

This clonotype was counted between two and nine times. The CDR3 nucleotides read TGTGCCATCAGTGGGAGCGGGACCCGAGAGGAGCAGTTCTTC. Protein sequence: CAISGSGTREEQFF. The J gene is TRBJ2-1, the V gene TRBV10-3; 7 bases map to TRBD2. The ends lost 4 bases at V and 10 bases at J; junction bases unmatched: 10. The CDR3 has 14 amino acids. Germline V lookup: CDR1 ENHRY, CDR2 SYGVKD.